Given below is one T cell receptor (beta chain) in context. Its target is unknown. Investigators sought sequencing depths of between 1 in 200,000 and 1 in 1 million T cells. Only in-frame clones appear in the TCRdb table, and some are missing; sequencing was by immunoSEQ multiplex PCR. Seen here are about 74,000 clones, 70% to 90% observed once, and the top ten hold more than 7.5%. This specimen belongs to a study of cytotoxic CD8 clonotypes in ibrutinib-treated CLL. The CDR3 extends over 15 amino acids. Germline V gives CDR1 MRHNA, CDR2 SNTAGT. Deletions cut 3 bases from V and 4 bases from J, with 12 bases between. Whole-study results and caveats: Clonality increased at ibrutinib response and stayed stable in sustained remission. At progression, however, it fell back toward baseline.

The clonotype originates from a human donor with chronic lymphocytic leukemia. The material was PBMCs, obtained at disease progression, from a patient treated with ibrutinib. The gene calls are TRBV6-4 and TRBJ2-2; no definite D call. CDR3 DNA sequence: TGTGCCAGCAGTGAATTCGGCCAGGCCACCGGGGAGCTGTTTTTT. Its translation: CASSEFGQATGELFF.